The rows below give T cell receptor beta chains drawn from one sample of a study of blood T cell repertoires in COVID-19. Assay used: immunoSEQ multiplex PCR; TCRdb lists only in-frame clones, some missing. Of 150,000 or so clones in the sample, around 85% were seen once. Sequenced input: PBMCs or T cells enriched from blood (not recorded which). Receptors originate from a middle-aged woman with acute COVID-19. Both conserved end residues are part of each CDR3. Each record gives: J gene, clone size, V gene, D gene, CDR3 protein, CDR3 DNA. D genes are given only for firm matches. Only part of the rows carry a size: once, few, many, or a class if the clone is expanded.

J gene: TRBJ1-6
clone size: NA
V gene: TRBV7-9
D gene: NA
CDR3 protein: CASSLGPTGAPLHF
CDR3 DNA: TGTGCCAGCAGCTTAGGGCCTACGGGGGCACCCCTCCACTTT

J gene: TRBJ2-7
clone size: few
V gene: TRBV5-1
D gene: NA
CDR3 protein: CASSFLPQGYEQYF
CDR3 DNA: TGCGCCAGCAGCTTCCTGCCGCAGGGGTACGAGCAGTACTTC

J gene: TRBJ2-5
clone size: NA
V gene: TRBV7-9
D gene: TRBD1
CDR3 protein: CASNPPGTEQETQYF
CDR3 DNA: TGTGCCAGCAACCCGCCCGGGACAGAACAAGAGACCCAGTACTTC

J gene: TRBJ2-3
clone size: NA
V gene: TRBV2
D gene: NA
CDR3 protein: CASSELDSSSTDTQYF
CDR3 DNA: TGTGCCAGCAGTGAGCTGGACAGCTCTAGCACAGATACGCAGTATTTT

J gene: TRBJ1-5
clone size: NA
V gene: TRBV19
D gene: NA
CDR3 protein: CASSIYHRGDQPQHF
CDR3 DNA: TGTGCCAGTAGTATCTACCATCGGGGGGATCAGCCCCAGCATTTT

J gene: TRBJ2-1
clone size: NA
V gene: TRBV5-6
D gene: TRBD2
CDR3 protein: CASSASSGNSYNEQFF
CDR3 DNA: TGTGCCAGCAGCGCTTCTAGCGGGAACTCCTACAATGAGCAGTTCTTC

J gene: TRBJ1-3
clone size: NA
V gene: TRBV27
D gene: NA
CDR3 protein: CASSLQGPSGNTIYF
CDR3 DNA: TGTGCCAGCAGTTTACAGGGGCCCTCTGGAAACACCATATATTTT

J gene: TRBJ1-2
clone size: many
V gene: TRBV19
D gene: NA
CDR3 protein: CASSTRQPQGYTF
CDR3 DNA: TGTGCCAGTAGTACAAGACAGCCACAGGGCTACACCTTC

J gene: TRBJ1-1
clone size: NA
V gene: TRBV7-8
D gene: NA
CDR3 protein: CASSFPGRSTEAFF
CDR3 DNA: TGTGCCAGCAGCTTCCCGGGGAGGAGCACTGAAGCTTTCTTT

J gene: TRBJ2-7
clone size: NA
V gene: TRBV7-9
D gene: TRBD1
CDR3 protein: CASSSDRTGKMTQYF
CDR3 DNA: TGTGCCAGCAGCTCCGACCGGACAGGGAAAATGACGCAGTACTTC

J gene: TRBJ1-2
clone size: NA
V gene: TRBV19
D gene: NA
CDR3 protein: CASSMVGAGSYGYTF
CDR3 DNA: TGTGCCAGTAGTATGGTGGGGGCAGGGAGCTATGGCTACACCTTC

J gene: TRBJ2-5
clone size: NA
V gene: TRBV6-5
D gene: NA
CDR3 protein: CASRARIPRGETQYF
CDR3 DNA: TGTGCCAGCAGGGCCCGGATTCCAAGGGGGGAGACCCAGTACTTC

J gene: TRBJ1-1
clone size: once
V gene: TRBV5-1
D gene: TRBD1
CDR3 protein: CASSSGQDGTEAFF
CDR3 DNA: TGCGCCAGCAGCTCCGGACAGGACGGCACTGAAGCTTTCTTT

J gene: TRBJ2-1
clone size: NA
V gene: TRBV24-1
D gene: TRBD2
CDR3 protein: CATSDPGGRGKSSYNEQFF
CDR3 DNA: TGTGCCACCAGTGATCCGGGCGGGAGGGGAAAGAGCTCCTACAATGAGCAGTTCTTC

J gene: TRBJ2-2
clone size: NA
V gene: TRBV27
D gene: TRBD2
CDR3 protein: CASSDRRAGGNGELFF
CDR3 DNA: TGTGCCAGCAGTGACCGAAGGGCGGGAGGTAACGGGGAGCTGTTTTTT

J gene: TRBJ1-2
clone size: NA
V gene: TRBV9
D gene: NA
CDR3 protein: CASSVFAGGYTF
CDR3 DNA: TGTGCCAGCAGCGTATTCGCGGGAGGCTACACCTTC

J gene: TRBJ1-1
clone size: NA
V gene: TRBV19
D gene: TRBD1
CDR3 protein: CASNPQTGGTEAFF
CDR3 DNA: TGTGCCAGTAACCCCCAGACAGGGGGCACTGAAGCTTTCTTT

J gene: TRBJ2-5
clone size: NA
V gene: TRBV4-1
D gene: NA
CDR3 protein: CASSQEGHPKETQYF
CDR3 DNA: TGCGCCAGCAGCCAAGAGGGCCACCCTAAAGAGACCCAGTACTTC

J gene: TRBJ2-7
clone size: NA
V gene: TRBV29-1
D gene: TRBD2
CDR3 protein: CSVGLAGIYEQYF
CDR3 DNA: TGCAGCGTTGGGCTAGCGGGTATTTACGAGCAGTACTTC

J gene: TRBJ1-1
clone size: NA
V gene: TRBV9
D gene: NA
CDR3 protein: CASSGGDKNTEAFF
CDR3 DNA: TGTGCCAGCAGCGGGGGAGATAAGAACACTGAAGCTTTCTTT

J gene: TRBJ2-2
clone size: few
V gene: TRBV6-1
D gene: NA
CDR3 protein: CASSEGQGWTGELFF
CDR3 DNA: TGTGCCAGCAGTGAGGGGCAGGGGTGGACCGGGGAGCTGTTTTTT

J gene: TRBJ1-5
clone size: NA
V gene: TRBV28
D gene: NA
CDR3 protein: CASSLVQGGQPQHF
CDR3 DNA: TGTGCCAGCAGTTTAGTCCAGGGCGGTCAGCCCCAGCATTTT

J gene: TRBJ1-1
clone size: NA
V gene: TRBV5-1
D gene: NA
CDR3 protein: CASSFDGGNTEAFF
CDR3 DNA: TGCGCCAGCAGCTTCGACGGGGGGAACACTGAAGCTTTCTTT

J gene: TRBJ2-1
clone size: NA
V gene: TRBV15
D gene: TRBD2
CDR3 protein: CATSRFTSESYNEQFF
CDR3 DNA: TGTGCCACCAGCAGATTTACTAGCGAGTCCTACAATGAGCAGTTCTTC

J gene: TRBJ1-2
clone size: NA
V gene: TRBV7-9
D gene: TRBD1
CDR3 protein: CASSPRDRGPNYGYTF
CDR3 DNA: TGTGCCAGCAGCCCCCGGGACAGGGGGCCTAACTATGGCTACACCTTC

J gene: TRBJ2-2
clone size: NA
V gene: TRBV6-1
D gene: TRBD2
CDR3 protein: CASSGKSGSITGELFF
CDR3 DNA: TGTGCCAGCAGTGGTAAAAGCGGGAGTATAACCGGGGAGCTGTTTTTT

J gene: TRBJ2-2
clone size: NA
V gene: TRBV19
D gene: NA
CDR3 protein: CASTLLEPPFGELFF
CDR3 DNA: TGTGCCAGTACCCTCTTGGAGCCCCCCTTCGGGGAGTTGTTTTTT

J gene: TRBJ1-2
clone size: NA
V gene: TRBV19
D gene: NA
CDR3 protein: CASTYGTPGGYTF
CDR3 DNA: TGTGCCAGTACCTATGGTACGCCCGGTGGCTACACCTTC

J gene: TRBJ1-3
clone size: NA
V gene: TRBV29-1
D gene: NA
CDR3 protein: CSVEETGAGNTIYF
CDR3 DNA: TGCAGCGTTGAAGAAACCGGGGCTGGAAACACCATATATTTT

J gene: TRBJ2-1
clone size: NA
V gene: TRBV12-3/TRBV12-4
D gene: NA
CDR3 protein: CASNYSPGNEQFF
CDR3 DNA: TGTGCCAGCAATTACTCCCCCGGTAATGAGCAGTTCTTC

J gene: TRBJ1-3
clone size: NA
V gene: TRBV25-1
D gene: NA
CDR3 protein: CASSDGLGRGDSGNTIYF
CDR3 DNA: TGTGCCAGCAGTGACGGATTGGGGCGGGGCGACTCTGGAAACACCATATATTTT

J gene: TRBJ1-1
clone size: NA
V gene: TRBV9
D gene: NA
CDR3 protein: CASSVEGSTTGDGRDEAFF
CDR3 DNA: TGTGCCAGCAGCGTAGAAGGGTCGACAACTGGGGATGGGCGGGATGAAGCTTTCTTT

J gene: TRBJ2-7
clone size: once
V gene: TRBV11-2
D gene: NA
CDR3 protein: CASSLRQSSYEQYF
CDR3 DNA: TGTGCCAGCAGCTTAAGACAAAGCTCCTACGAGCAGTACTTC

J gene: TRBJ1-2
clone size: NA
V gene: TRBV12-3/TRBV12-4
D gene: NA
CDR3 protein: CASSSPDRYGYTF
CDR3 DNA: TGTGCCAGCAGTTCACCAGATCGCTATGGCTACACCTTC

J gene: TRBJ1-5
clone size: NA
V gene: TRBV27
D gene: NA
CDR3 protein: CASSLRGDGQPQHF
CDR3 DNA: TGTGCCAGCAGTTTACGGGGGGACGGTCAGCCCCAGCATTTT

J gene: TRBJ1-6
clone size: NA
V gene: TRBV7-8
D gene: TRBD1
CDR3 protein: CASSSGQGRNSPLHF
CDR3 DNA: TGTGCCAGCAGCTCTGGACAGGGCCGAAATTCACCCCTCCACTTT

J gene: TRBJ1-5
clone size: NA
V gene: TRBV19
D gene: NA
CDR3 protein: CASTGYVGRPNQPQHF
CDR3 DNA: TGTGCCAGTACCGGGTATGTAGGCAGACCTAATCAGCCCCAGCATTTT

J gene: TRBJ2-5
clone size: NA
V gene: TRBV5-1
D gene: NA
CDR3 protein: CATALSWDLGKTQYF
CDR3 DNA: TGCGCCACCGCGTTGAGCTGGGACTTGGGGAAGACCCAGTACTTC

J gene: TRBJ1-3
clone size: NA
V gene: TRBV2
D gene: TRBD1
CDR3 protein: CASLRGDGGNTIYF
CDR3 DNA: TGTGCCAGCCTCAGGGGGGACGGAGGAAACACCATATATTTT

J gene: TRBJ2-2
clone size: few
V gene: TRBV7-8
D gene: NA
CDR3 protein: CASSLVAGYRTGELFF
CDR3 DNA: TGTGCCAGCAGCTTAGTCGCGGGCTACAGAACCGGGGAGCTGTTTTTT

J gene: TRBJ2-3
clone size: NA
V gene: TRBV11-2
D gene: NA
CDR3 protein: CASSPLPGTDTQYF
CDR3 DNA: TGTGCCAGCAGCCCACTCCCTGGCACAGATACGCAGTATTTT

J gene: TRBJ2-1
clone size: once
V gene: TRBV4-1
D gene: NA
CDR3 protein: CASSQTESSYNEQFF
CDR3 DNA: TGCGCCAGCAGCCAGACTGAGAGCTCCTACAATGAGCAGTTCTTC

J gene: TRBJ2-1
clone size: NA
V gene: TRBV18
D gene: TRBD2
CDR3 protein: CASSPTLAGSSYNEQFF
CDR3 DNA: TGTGCCAGCTCACCAACTTTAGCGGGGAGCTCCTACAATGAGCAGTTCTTC

J gene: TRBJ1-1
clone size: NA
V gene: TRBV3-1/TRBV3-2
D gene: NA
CDR3 protein: CASSPTSGTHGEAFF
CDR3 DNA: TGTGCCAGCAGCCCGACATCCGGGACACACGGTGAAGCTTTCTTT

J gene: TRBJ1-6
clone size: NA
V gene: TRBV9
D gene: TRBD1
CDR3 protein: CASSASGTGNNSPLHF
CDR3 DNA: TGTGCCAGCAGCGCTTCCGGGACAGGGAATAATTCACCCCTCCACTTT

J gene: TRBJ1-2
clone size: few
V gene: TRBV15
D gene: NA
CDR3 protein: CATSSAVTDGYTF
CDR3 DNA: TGTGCCACCAGCAGCGCGGTTACGGATGGCTACACCTTC

J gene: TRBJ2-1
clone size: NA
V gene: TRBV19
D gene: TRBD2
CDR3 protein: CASSTQGLAGEESDEQFF
CDR3 DNA: TGTGCCAGTAGTACCCAGGGACTAGCGGGGGAGGAAAGCGATGAGCAGTTCTTC